The present entry profiles one T cell receptor beta chain with its context. Its antigen is currently unknown. The CDR3 is 16 residues long. Germline loops: CDR1 WSHSY, CDR2 SAAADI. V was pared by 0 bases and J by 3 bases, with 6 bases of the junction left unmatched. The data were obtained in a study of T cells in tumors after PD-1 blockade. As for the study in general: Prior checkpoint blockade, systemic immunosuppressant use, or anti-cancer therapy within 4 weeks excluded patients. During anti-PD-1 treatment, some patients continued daily vismodegib 150 mg. Blood samples averaged around 100,000 templates (range roughly 22,000-280,000) and fewer than 40,000 unique clonotypes. Broader study findings: Peripheral recruitment is suggested, as some novel exhausted tumor clones were in pre-treatment blood.

Produced via immunoSEQ multiplex PCR; TCRdb's table is partial and in-frame only. The sample holds 60,000 to 75,000 clones, over 65% seen once. This sequence was found in a human donor with basal cell carcinoma. The sequencing here drew on PBMCs, taken after anti-PD-1 treatment. The chain links TRBV10-2 to TRBJ1-1; 8 positions match TRBD1. The CDR3 DNA follows: TGCGCCAGCAGTGAGTCTCACAGGGGGGGAGACACTGAAGCTTTCTTT. It translates to CASSESHRGGDTEAFF.